A single sample is the source of the 26 T cell receptor beta chains below, sequenced in a study of CD8 T cells in Susac syndrome (dated by TCRdb to about 2019). The library was built by means of the immunoSEQ multiplex PCR assay. RNA was extracted with the RNeasy kit and about 0.5 to 1 ug was reverse transcribed using random hexamers. The public reads were reprocessed in TCRdb via fastp at Q25 and MiXCR, keeping in-frame beta chains. Rows merge per CDR3 protein into single entries with the most common DNA and genes. Counted in this sample were fewer than 200,000 distinct CDR3 sequences; 90% to 95% of them appeared once. The ten largest account for 0.085% to 0.1% of the sample. The sample taken for sequencing was CD4+ T cells from PBMCs. The receptors shown here come from a human donor with Susac syndrome.

The genes are TRBV7-8 and TRBJ1-4, with D possibly being TRBD1 (5 bases). The V gene lost 2 bases and the J gene lost 8 bases, with 12 bases spanning the gap. The CDR3 covers 14 residues. Per germline, CDR1 SGHVS and CDR2 FQNEAQ. CDR3 protein: CASSLQGAEEKLFF. CDR3 DNA sequence: TGTGCCAGCAGCTTACAGGGAGCCGAAGAAAAACTGTTTTTT.

The chain couples TRBV7-9 to TRBJ2-7; 8 bases align to TRBD1. The CDR3 is 15 residues long. Losses at the gene ends were 4 bases for V and 4 bases for J; bases not matched to a gene: 9. The germline CDR1 and CDR2 sequences are SEHNR and FQNEAQ (reference sequence). CDR3 sequence (DNA): TGTGCCAGCAGCTATGAGAGGACAGGGTTATACGAGCAGTACTTC. It is translated as CASSYERTGLYEQYF. Full variable domain (outside the CDR3, taken from reference TRBV7-9 and TRBJ2-7): DTGVSQNPRHKITKRGQNVTFRCDPISEHNRLYWYRQTLGQGPEFLTYFQNEAQLEKSRLLSDRFSAERPKGSFSTLEIQRTEQGDSAMYLCASSYERTGLYEQYFGPGTRLTVT.

This sequence joins TRBV5-4 and TRBJ1-1; D gene ambiguous. Germline values: CDR1 SGHNT, CDR2 YYREEE (reference sequence). Trimming removed 0 bases from V and 4 bases from J, with 13 bases in between. The CDR3 totals 15 residues. The CDR3: CASSLGWPTATEAFF. The CDR3 region has the DNA TGTGCCAGCAGCTTGGGATGGCCAACGGCCACTGAAGCTTTCTTT.

The gene calls are TRBV20-1 and TRBJ2-1, with 9 bases lining up with TRBD2. Losses at the gene ends were 6 bases for V and 2 bases for J; bases not matched to a gene: 5. The CDR3 consists of 14 residues. The germline CDR1 and CDR2 sequences are DFQATT and SNEGSKA (reference sequence). This CDR3 is CSALRLAAYNEQFF. CDR3 sequence (DNA): TGCAGTGCGCTCCGACTAGCGGCCTACAATGAGCAGTTCTTC.

The chain joins TRBV28 to TRBJ2-1; TRBD2 agrees at 8 bases. The CDR3 totals 15 residues. Germline V lookup: CDR1 MDHEN, CDR2 SYDVKM. Trimming took 7 bases from V and 8 from J; bases not matched to a gene: 13. In nucleotides, the CDR3 is TGTGCCAGCAAAGTTACCCAGCGGGAGATAGATGAGCAGTTCTTC. The encoded protein is CASKVTQREIDEQFF.

The J gene is TRBJ2-1, the V gene TRBV28, with D perhaps being TRBD1 or TRBD2 (5 bases each). With 5 bases removed from V and 10 bases from J, the gap between germline ends came to 21 bases. CDR1 is MDHEN, CDR2 SYDVKM, per germline. The CDR3 runs to 15 residues. The CDR3 bases are TGTGCCAGCAGTCCCCGATTGGGACCCGTAGGCGAGCAGTTCTTC. This codes for CASSPRLGPVGEQFF.

The V call is TRBV5-1, the J call TRBJ1-1; D call uncertain. There are 14 residues in the CDR3. The V gene's germline CDR1 is SGHRS and CDR2 YFSETQ. With 0 bases removed from V and 7 bases from J, the gap between germline ends came to 13 bases. The CDR3 nucleotides read TGCGCCAGCAGCTTGGGCCAGTCTTCCCATGAAGCTTTCTTT. Amino acid sequence: CASSLGQSSHEAFF.

This chain links TRBV18 with TRBJ2-7; 9 nucleotides line up with TRBD1. V trimming: 4 bases; J trimming: 7 bases; junction bases outside the gene matches: 14. The germline CDR1 and CDR2 sequences are KGHSH and LQKENI. The CDR3 covers 16 residues. CDR3 in amino acids: CASSLDPGQGAWEQYF. For the CDR3, the DNA is TGTGCCAGCTCACTAGATCCGGGACAGGGAGCTTGGGAGCAGTACTTC.

The count of this clonotype is one. The V and J genes are TRBV12-3 or TRBV12-4 and TRBJ2-7; TRBD1 might be the D (5 bases). The CDR3 has 13 amino acids. Trimming removed 1 base at V and 5 bases at J, with 9 bases between. The CDR3 DNA sequence: TGTGCCAGCAGTTTAGGACAGTCTGACGAGCAGTACTTC. Its translation is CASSLGQSDEQYF.

The V gene is TRBV6-5, the J gene TRBJ1-1, with 8 bases fitting TRBD1. Per the germline V gene, CDR1 is MNHEY and CDR2 is SVGAGI. This CDR3 comprises 17 residues. Losses at the gene ends were 0 bases for V and 5 bases for J; bases not matched to a gene: 11. CDR3 sequence: CASSYSLGGQGLTEAFF. The DNA for the CDR3 is TGTGCCAGCAGTTACTCCCTAGGAGGACAGGGTCTGACTGAAGCTTTCTTT.

The chain recombines TRBV20-1 with TRBJ2-3; D is unresolved. In germline, CDR1 is DFQATT, CDR2 SNEGSKA (reference sequence). The CDR3 spans 12 residues. With 6 bases removed from V and 0 bases from J, the gap between germline ends came to 7 bases. CDR3 region: CSAPPSTDTQYF. Written as DNA, the CDR3 is TGCAGTGCCCCACCTAGCACAGATACGCAGTATTTT.

The sample holds one count of this clonotype. The chain recombines TRBV12-3 or TRBV12-4 with TRBJ2-7; 7 positions match TRBD1. The CDR3 contains 14 residues. Trimming removed 0 bases from V and 5 bases from J; junction bases left unmatched: 4. The CDR3 bases are TGTGCCAGCAGTTTAGCCTACAGGGGCGACGAGCAGTACTTC. Protein sequence: CASSLAYRGDEQYF.

This chain uses TRBV18 with TRBJ2-3, with TRBD2 matching over 10 bases. With 0 bases clipped from V and 4 bases from J, the junction kept 7 bases outside the gene matches. This CDR3 region has 17 residues. Germline V gene lookup returns CDR1 KGHSH and CDR2 LQKENI. The CDR3 DNA follows: TGTGCCAGCTCACCACCGGTCCTAGCGGGAGATGCAGATACGCAGTATTTT. Residues: CASSPPVLAGDADTQYF.

The chain has TRBV9 and TRBJ2-3, with 8 nucleotides matching TRBD2. After removal of 4 bases from V and 1 base from J, the junction contained 11 bases not matched to a gene. Germline CDR1 and CDR2: SGDLS and YYNGEE. This CDR3 contains 17 residues. The CDR3: CASSPRLAKVGTDTQYF. The CDR3 bases are TGTGCCAGCAGCCCACGACTAGCGAAAGTGGGCACAGATACGCAGTATTTT.

J is TRBJ2-7 and V is TRBV28; the match to TRBD1 covers 9 bases. This CDR3 contains 14 residues. Germline assignment: CDR1 MDHEN and CDR2 SYDVKM. Unmatched junction bases numbered 8, after V lost 5 bases and J lost 6 bases. In DNA, the CDR3 is TGTGCCAGCAGTCCTGGGGACAGGGAAGGCGAGCAGTACTTC. This sequence encodes CASSPGDREGEQYF.

This clonotype appeared once. This chain joins TRBV7-9 and TRBJ2-2, with D perhaps given as TRBD1 or TRBD2 (5 bases each). Germline V gene lookup returns CDR1 SEHNR and CDR2 FQNEAQ (reference sequence). This CDR3 contains 18 residues. Trimming left V 6 bases short and J 1 base short, with 21 bases between. Written as DNA, the CDR3 is TGTGCCAGCAGACCCAATTTAGGGGATCGGGGGAACACCGGGGAGCTGTTTTTT. Protein product: CASRPNLGDRGNTGELFF.

The J gene is TRBJ2-7, the V gene TRBV24-1, with D possibly being TRBD1 (6 bases). CDR3 size: 15 residues. Germline values: CDR1 KGHDR, CDR2 SFDVKD. Deletions cut 2 bases from V and 7 bases from J, with 17 bases between. The CDR3 region has the DNA TGTGCCACCAGTGATTCCGTCAGGGGTCCCCTGGAGCAGTACTTC. Residues: CATSDSVRGPLEQYF.

This rearrangement joins TRBV5-4 to TRBJ2-5, with a possible D match to TRBD1 (7 bases). The CDR3 extends over 16 amino acids. The V and J ends lost 1 base and 2 bases respectively, with 15 bases between them. Germline V lookup: CDR1 SGHNT, CDR2 YYREEE (reference sequence). DNA for the CDR3: TGTGCCAGCAGCTTGAACAGGGGAGGAGCACAAGAGACCCAGTACTTC. Its protein is CASSLNRGGAQETQYF.

The gene calls are TRBV25-1 and TRBJ2-3, with 7 bases matching TRBD1. J lost 10 bases, V lost 3 bases, and 13 bases had no gene match. The germline CDR1 and CDR2 sequences are MGHDK and SYGVNS. The CDR3 is 15 amino acids. CDR3 DNA: TGTGCCAGCAGTGATCTTTTTACAGGGGACGAATCGCAGTATTTT. As protein: CASSDLFTGDESQYF.

V is TRBV7-2 and J is TRBJ2-7; 10 bases line up with TRBD2. V shed 3 bases and J 3 bases; nucleotides not matched to a gene: 5. The germline CDR1 and CDR2 sequences are SGHTA and FQGNSA. The CDR3 is 15 amino acids. CDR3 sequence: CASSFDSGGNYEQYF. DNA for the CDR3: TGTGCCAGCAGCTTTGATAGCGGGGGGAACTACGAGCAGTACTTC.

In this sample, this clonotype turned up once. The rearrangement links TRBV2 to TRBJ2-7, with TRBD1 matching 7 bases. Germline V gene lookup returns CDR1 SNHLY and CDR2 FYNNEI. This CDR3 is 14 amino acids long. Trimming at V came to 4 bases and at J to 1 base, leaving 4 bases not matched to a gene. CDR3 in DNA: TGTGCCAGCAGTGTCGGGGACAGATCCTACGAGCAGTACTTC. Translation: CASSVGDRSYEQYF.

The V call is TRBV3-1, the J call TRBJ1-1; tentative D call: TRBD1 (5 bases). V dropped 1 base and J dropped 1 base, with 16 bases sitting between them. This CDR3 has 17 residues. The germline V gene encodes CDR1 LGHDT and CDR2 YNNKEL (reference sequence). The CDR3 region is CASSQVSGTRTNTEAFF. The CDR3 DNA sequence: TGTGCCAGCAGCCAAGTTTCAGGGACCCGCACGAACACTGAAGCTTTCTTT.

The chain is built from TRBV7-2 and TRBJ1-1; the D is unclear. The V gene's germline CDR1 is SGHTA and CDR2 FQGNSA. The CDR3 covers 19 residues. The V end was cut by 2 bases, the J end by 0 bases, with 22 bases between. The CDR3: CASSLPRFGRSQLNTEAFF. The DNA for the CDR3 is TGTGCCAGCAGCTTACCGAGGTTCGGGCGGAGTCAGCTGAACACTGAAGCTTTCTTT.

This rearrangement joins TRBV18 to TRBJ1-5; 7 nucleotides match TRBD1. V lost 0 bases, J lost 0 bases, and 2 bases stayed unmatched. This CDR3 contains 16 residues. Germline lookup yields CDR1 KGHSH and CDR2 LQKENI. The CDR3 spells CASSPPGQRSNQPQHF. DNA for the CDR3: TGTGCCAGCTCACCACCGGGACAGCGTAGCAATCAGCCCCAGCATTTT. The entire variable domain, with the rest obtained from reference TRBV18 and TRBJ1-5, is as follows: NAGVMQNPRHLVRRRGQEARLRCSPMKGHSHVYWYRQLPEEGLKFMVYLQKENIIDESGMPKERFSAEFPKEGPSILRIQQVVRGDSAAYFCASSPPGQRSNQPQHFGDGTRLSIL.

The chain recombines TRBV10-2 with TRBJ2-7; 16 bases fit TRBD2. Germline V gene sequence: CDR1 WSHSY, CDR2 SAAADI. J was trimmed by 4 bases and V by 3 bases; bases with no gene match: 12. The CDR3 is 19 residues long. The CDR3 DNA reads TGCGCCAGCAGTGATTTGTTCGGGACTAGCGGGAGGGAGTCTTACGAGCAGTACTTC. Its protein is CASSDLFGTSGRESYEQYF.

The genes are TRBV19 and TRBJ2-4; D call uncertain. Germline values: CDR1 LNHDA, CDR2 SQIVND (reference sequence). V shed 1 base and J shed 0 bases, with 10 bases lying between them. There are 16 residues in the CDR3. The CDR3 loop reads CASSIGQILAKNIQYF. In DNA form, the CDR3 reads TGTGCCAGTAGTATAGGCCAGATACTAGCCAAAAACATTCAGTACTTC. The full variable domain, in which reference TRBV19 and TRBJ2-4 provide the parts outside the CDR3, is DGGITQSPKYLFRKEGQNVTLSCEQNLNHDAMYWYRQDPGQGLRLIYYSQIVNDFQKGDIAEGYSVSREKKESFPLTVTSAQKNPTAFYLCASSIGQILAKNIQYFGAGTRLSVL.